The rows below give T cell receptor beta chains drawn from one sample of a study of beta chain features in type 1 diabetes. Method: immunoSEQ multiplex PCR; TCRdb's copy keeps in-frame clones and lacks some. This sample carries some 270,000 clones, approximately 10% of them seen once, and the ten largest clones take about 0.018%. The sequenced sample was naive CD4+ T cells from blood. Receptors originate from a young man with type 1 diabetes. The CDR3 runs from the conserved cysteine through the conserved F or W. D genes are given only for firm matches. Clone size is not always given. Where it is, it says once, few, many or a class for expanded clones.

clone_size | j_call | v_call | d_call | cdr3_nt | cdr3_aa
NA | TRBJ2-7 | TRBV5-1 | NA | TGCGCCAGCAGCTTAGATGGGGGGACGATAGGCTACGAGCAGTACTTC | CASSLDGGTIGYEQYF
NA | TRBJ2-3 | TRBV7-3 | NA | TGTGCCAGCAGCTCAGTCGGGGACTTCACAGATACGCAGTATTTT | CASSSVGDFTDTQYF
few | TRBJ1-5 | TRBV19 | TRBD1 | TGTGCCAGTAGTCTCGTTGGGACAGGAACCATTAGCAATCAGCCCCAGCATTTT | CASSLVGTGTISNQPQHF
few | TRBJ2-5 | TRBV25-1 | NA | TGTGCCAGCAACAGGGACCAAGAGACCCAGTACTTC | CASNRDQETQYF
NA | TRBJ1-6 | TRBV4-3 | TRBD1 | TGCGCCAGCAGCCGTGGGACAGCCTATAATTCACCCCTCCACTTT | CASSRGTAYNSPLHF
few | TRBJ1-2 | TRBV28 | TRBD1 | TGTGCCAGCAGTCCCGGGACAGGGGGCGGCTACACCTTC | CASSPGTGGGYTF
few | TRBJ2-2 | TRBV7-9 | TRBD1 | TGTGCCAGCAGCCCACGGACAGGACTTATCTCGAACACCGGGGAGCTGTTTTTT | CASSPRTGLISNTGELFF
NA | TRBJ2-3 | TRBV28 | NA | TGTGCCAGCAGTACCAGGCCAGATACGCAGTATTTT | CASSTRPDTQYF
NA | TRBJ2-2 | TRBV7-2 | TRBD1 | TGTGCCAGCAGCCAGGGCTACAGGGGAGTGGAGCTGTTTTTT | CASSQGYRGVELFF
NA | TRBJ1-1 | TRBV30 | TRBD1 | TGTGCCTGGAGCGTCTCAGGGGGGACTGAAGCTTTCTTT | CAWSVSGGTEAFF
few | TRBJ2-7 | TRBV7-2 | TRBD1 | TGTGCCAGCAGCTACCGGGACAGGGACCACGAGCAGTACTTC | CASSYRDRDHEQYF
NA | TRBJ1-1 | TRBV6-5 | NA | TGTGCCAGCAGTTATCAGGGGAACACTGAAGCTTTCTTT | CASSYQGNTEAFF
NA | TRBJ1-5 | TRBV19 | NA | TGTGCCAGTAGTATAGACAGGGCCGATCAGCCCCAGCATTTT | CASSIDRADQPQHF
few | TRBJ2-7 | TRBV18 | NA | TGTGCCAGCTCACCACGGGCAACCTACGAGCAGTACTTC | CASSPRATYEQYF
NA | TRBJ2-1 | TRBV7-8 | NA | TGTGCCAGCAGCTTAGCGAGAGAGAAACGGGGTGAGCAGTTCTTC | CASSLAREKRGEQFF
NA | TRBJ1-4 | TRBV7-9 | TRBD1 | TGTGCCAGCAGCCCGGGACAGGACAATGAAAAACTGTTTTTT | CASSPGQDNEKLFF
NA | TRBJ2-7 | TRBV5-5 | NA | TGTGCCAGCAGCCCAGGACAGACCTACGAGCAGTACTTC | CASSPGQTYEQYF
NA | TRBJ1-6 | TRBV2 | TRBD1 | TGTGCCAGCGAGGGACAGGCCGGTTCACCCCTCCACTTT | CASEGQAGSPLHF
few | TRBJ2-7 | TRBV28 | NA | TGTGCCAGCAGCACGACAGGCTACGAGCAGTACTTC | CASSTTGYEQYF
few | TRBJ2-1 | TRBV25-1 | TRBD1 | TGTGCCAGCAGTGACTCCGGACAGGGGAAATACAATGAGCAGTTCTTC | CASSDSGQGKYNEQFF
NA | TRBJ2-1 | TRBV11-2 | TRBD1 | TGTGCCAGCAGCCCTGGACAGGGCCAGTTCTTC | CASSPGQGQFF
NA | TRBJ1-6 | TRBV25-1 | NA | TGTGCCAGCAACCGAGGGAACTATAATTCACCCCTCCACTTT | CASNRGNYNSPLHF
NA | TRBJ2-5 | TRBV7-2 | NA | TGTGCCAGCAGCGGCCGGGACACCAACCAAGAGACCCAGTACTTC | CASSGRDTNQETQYF
few | TRBJ1-5 | TRBV6-6 | NA | TGTGCCAGCAGTTACGGTCCGGGCAATCAGCCCCAGCATTTT | CASSYGPGNQPQHF
few | TRBJ2-3 | TRBV27 | NA | TGTGCCAGCAGTTTAGGGATCGGGGTGGGCACAGATACGCAGTATTTT | CASSLGIGVGTDTQYF
NA | TRBJ2-1 | TRBV7-3 | TRBD2 | TGTGCCAGCAGCGTAGGACTAGCGGAGTACAATGAGCAGTTCTTC | CASSVGLAEYNEQFF
NA | TRBJ1-2 | TRBV6-5 | NA | TGTGCCAGCAGTTACGACAGTTCCGCGTATGGCTACACCTTC | CASSYDSSAYGYTF
few | TRBJ1-1 | TRBV6-1 | TRBD1 | TGTGCCAGCAGGGACAGGGGCGCTTTCTTT | CASRDRGAFF